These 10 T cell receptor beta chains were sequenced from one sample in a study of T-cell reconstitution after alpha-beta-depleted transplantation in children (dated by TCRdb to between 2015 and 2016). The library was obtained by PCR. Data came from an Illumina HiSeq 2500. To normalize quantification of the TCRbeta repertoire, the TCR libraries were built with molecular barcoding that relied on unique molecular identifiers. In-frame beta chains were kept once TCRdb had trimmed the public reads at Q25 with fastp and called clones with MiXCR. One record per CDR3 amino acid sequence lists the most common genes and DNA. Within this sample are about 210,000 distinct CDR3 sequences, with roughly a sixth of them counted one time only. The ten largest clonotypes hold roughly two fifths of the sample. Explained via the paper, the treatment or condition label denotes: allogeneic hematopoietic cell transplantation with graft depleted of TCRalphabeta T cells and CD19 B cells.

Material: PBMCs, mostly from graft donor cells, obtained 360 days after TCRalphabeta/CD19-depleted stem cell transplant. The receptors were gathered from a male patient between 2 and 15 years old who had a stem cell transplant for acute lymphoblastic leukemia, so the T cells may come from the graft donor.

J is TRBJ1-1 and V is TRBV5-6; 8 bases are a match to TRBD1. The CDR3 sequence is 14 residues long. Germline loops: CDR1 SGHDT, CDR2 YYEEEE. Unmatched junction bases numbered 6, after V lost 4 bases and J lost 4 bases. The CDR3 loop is CASSQQGGFTEAFF. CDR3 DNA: TGTGCCAGCAGCCAACAGGGGGGGTTCACTGAAGCTTTCTTT.

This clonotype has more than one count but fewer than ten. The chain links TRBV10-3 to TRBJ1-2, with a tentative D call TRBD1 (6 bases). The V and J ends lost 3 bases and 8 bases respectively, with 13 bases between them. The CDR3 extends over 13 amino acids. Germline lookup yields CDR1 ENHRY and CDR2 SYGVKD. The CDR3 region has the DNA TGTGCCATCAGTGAAGGACAGTCCGGGGGCTACACCTTC. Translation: CAISEGQSGGYTF.

The CDR3 DNA reads as TGTGCCAGCAGTTTATGGCAGGGGGCTGACTATGGCTACACCTTC. Its translation: CASSLWQGADYGYTF. This rearrangement joins TRBV12-3 or TRBV12-4 to TRBJ1-2, with 8 bases lining up with TRBD1. This CDR3 contains 15 residues. V shed 2 bases, J shed 3 bases, and the junction held 5 bases outside the gene matches.

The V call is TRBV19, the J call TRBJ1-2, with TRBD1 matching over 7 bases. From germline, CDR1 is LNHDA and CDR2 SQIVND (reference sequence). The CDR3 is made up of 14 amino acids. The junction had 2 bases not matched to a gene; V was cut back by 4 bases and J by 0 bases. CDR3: CASSTRGSNYGYTF. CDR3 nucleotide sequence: TGTGCCAGTAGTACCAGGGGGTCTAACTATGGCTACACCTTC.

The CDR3 protein is CASSVGASDSYNEQFF. CDR3 DNA sequence: TGTGCCAGCAGCGTAGGGGCTAGCGACTCCTACAATGAGCAGTTCTTC. The chain carries TRBV9 and TRBJ2-1; D may be TRBD2 (6 bases). V was pared by 0 bases and J by 0 bases, with 10 bases between. CDR3 length: 16 residues. Germline V gene lookup returns CDR1 SGDLS and CDR2 YYNGEE.

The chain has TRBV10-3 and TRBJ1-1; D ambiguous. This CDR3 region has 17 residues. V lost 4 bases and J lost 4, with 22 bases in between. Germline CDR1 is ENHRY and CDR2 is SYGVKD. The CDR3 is CAISVSMGGGMSTEAFF. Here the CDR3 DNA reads TGTGCCATCAGTGTGTCGATGGGTGGCGGAATGAGCACTGAAGCTTTCTTT.

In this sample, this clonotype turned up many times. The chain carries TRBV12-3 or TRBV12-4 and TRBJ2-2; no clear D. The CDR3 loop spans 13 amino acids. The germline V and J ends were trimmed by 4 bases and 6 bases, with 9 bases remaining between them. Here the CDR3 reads CASSSQGPGELFF. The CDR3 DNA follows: TGTGCCAGCAGTTCCCAAGGGCCCGGGGAGCTGTTTTTT.

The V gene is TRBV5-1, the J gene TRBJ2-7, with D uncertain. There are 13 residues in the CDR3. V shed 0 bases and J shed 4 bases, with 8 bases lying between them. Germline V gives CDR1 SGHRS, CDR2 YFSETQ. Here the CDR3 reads CASSLDWDYEQYF. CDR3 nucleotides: TGCGCCAGCAGCTTGGATTGGGATTACGAGCAGTACTTC.

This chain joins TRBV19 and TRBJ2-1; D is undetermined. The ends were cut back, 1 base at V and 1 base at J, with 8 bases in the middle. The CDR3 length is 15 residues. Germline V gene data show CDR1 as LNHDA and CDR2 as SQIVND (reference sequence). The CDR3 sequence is CASSIGRRSYNEQFF. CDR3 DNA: TGTGCCAGTAGTATAGGCAGGCGTTCCTACAATGAGCAGTTCTTC.

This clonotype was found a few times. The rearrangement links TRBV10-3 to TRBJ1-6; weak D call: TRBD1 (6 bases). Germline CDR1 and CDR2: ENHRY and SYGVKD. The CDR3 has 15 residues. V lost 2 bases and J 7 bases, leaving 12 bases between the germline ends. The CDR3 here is CAISEIDRSNSPLHF. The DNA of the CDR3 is TGTGCCATCAGTGAGATTGACAGGTCAAATTCACCCCTCCACTTT.